The entry that follows covers one TCR beta chain sequence. Its antigen is not known. Here immunoSEQ multiplex PCR was the method, and the copy in TCRdb shows in-frame clones only, minus some. The data show approximately 46,000 clones, over 65% seen once. The length of the CDR3 is 15 residues. CDR1 is LNHNV and CDR2 is YYDKDF in the germline V gene (reference sequence). Trimming took 2 bases from V and 7 from J; bases not matched to a gene: 3. The data were obtained in a study of T cell responses to AZD1222 COVID-19 vaccine. The study, taken as a whole, reports: Females outnumbered males among donors, who were mostly white British; clonal diversity was possibly underestimated. The peak T cell response came first, and repertoires were sampled only after it. Reportedly, close to half of spike-specific TCRs are directed against unmutated variant regions.

The sample here was peripheral blood, taken on day 0 of AZD1222 vaccination. The chain recombines TRBV15 with TRBJ1-6; TRBD1 aligns across 9 bases. The source of this sequence is an adult in good health. CDR3 DNA: TGTGCCACCAGCAGAACAGGGGGCGCAAATTCACCCCTCCACTTT. It specifies CATSRTGGANSPLHF.